The entry below describes one TCR beta chain. As yet, its antigen is unknown. 13 Jbeta primers and 60 Vbeta primers were used for the PCR. Generated by immunoSEQ multiplex PCR, the TCRdb table keeps only in-frame clones and is missing some. In the table there are more than 95,000 clones, around 74% of which are singletons. This entry is derived from a study of cytomegalovirus exposure and HLA in healthy donors. Study results and limitations: Most CMV-associated TCR beta chains appeared HLA-restricted in a later analysis. In terms of immune exposure information, only CMV serostatus was available. Later genetic work tied a missense DCLRE1C variant to beta-chain V and J trimming. In a later analysis, donors in an Asian-associated ancestry cluster reportedly had fewer N-insertions in productive TCRs than the cohort mean.

Germline CDR1 MDHEN, CDR2 SYDVKM. Trimming at V came to 4 bases and at J to 8 bases, leaving 4 bases not matched to a gene. There are 12 residues in the CDR3. The sequenced material came from PBMCs. The receptor was isolated from a young woman in good health and CMV-seronegative. The chain combines TRBV28 with TRBJ1-2, with 7 bases that match TRBD1. CDR3 region: CASSSTGYGYTF. Here the CDR3 DNA reads TGTGCCAGCAGTTCGACAGGGTACGGCTACACCTTC.